This T cell receptor beta chain was recovered during a study of blood T cell repertoires in COVID-19 (dated by TCRdb to the early 2020s). Concerning the study at large: Samples covering the acute and convalescent phases of COVID-19 were provided by collaborators in the United States, Italy and Spain. The material from the prospective study consisted of cDNA or gDNA derived from T cells, B-cell-depleted T cells, or PBMCs. The dataset comprised deeply sampled blood TCRbeta repertoires from subjects exposed to, actively infected with, or recovered from COVID-19. The repertoires were released in a freely available public database meant as a resource for research on the immune response to SARS-CoV-2. The samples were drawn from the first 160 participants of the ongoing ImmuneRACE study and from more than 1,000 subjects provided by 6 global collaborators. Nearly every sample came with metadata listing a de-identified subject ID, COVID-19 status, age in years and sex. Where HLA class I and class II types were available, the types were taken from metadata supplied by the sample provider, not from assay-based typing.

Collaborating institutions collected whole blood in K2EDTA tubes following their own protocols. For TCRbeta analysis, collaborator samples were shipped as frozen whole blood, as isolated PBMCs, or as DNA extracted from either sample type. TCRbeta CDR3 regions were amplified from genomic DNA using the immunoSEQ Assay, a bias-controlled multiplex PCR. In the source study's methods: Nucleated cell counts per sample were estimated from amplification of reference gene primers within the assay. To quantify the absolute abundance of each unique TCRbeta CDR3 rearrangement, sequence reads were collapsed and filtered. Productive Simpson clonality was computed per sample as the square root of Simpson's diversity index over productive rearrangements. In TCRdb, the immuneACCESS table is reduced to in-frame sequences with V and J assigned. These tables do not hold every clone; where another copy was compared, an unresolved V gene accounts for under half, and the others remain unexplained. Clone size and the V and J calls come from that table; the DNA yielded D and trimming. In this sample the table shows about 250,000 clones, around 79% of which occur a single time. 3.3% of the sample is held by the ten biggest clonotypes.

Trimmed from V: 5 bases; trimmed from J: 5 bases; junction bases lacking a gene match: 11. Its CDR3 holds 15 amino acids, cysteine through phenylalanine. Only the CDR3 part of the read is kept: 45 bases, read in frame from the first base. CDR1 KGHSH and CDR2 LQKENI were looked up in the germline V gene. Note on this clone: Its antigen target is currently unknown. No base-level quality is on record; no much larger clone is a single base apart.

Summary of the overall study and its limitations: Clinical and demographic metadata were provided uncurated, with the amount varying by source and participant.

In this chain, TRBV18 is recombined with TRBJ2-5; TRBD2 fits 7 bases in the junction. Sequenced material: peripheral blood. The sequence derives from a woman of 80 years or more with acute or convalescent COVID-19. The DNA is as follows: TGTGCCAGCTCAACCCGACTAGCTACTGTCGAGACCCAGTACTTC. Its coded protein is CASSTRLATVETQYF.